This TCR beta chain was identified during a study of cytomegalovirus exposure and HLA in healthy donors. The germline V gene has CDR1 MNHNS and CDR2 SASEGT. The length of the CDR3 is 16 residues. V shed 0 bases and J 9 bases; nucleotides not matched to a gene: 13. In the PCR, 60 Vbeta and 13 Jbeta primers were used. Generated by immunoSEQ multiplex PCR, the TCRdb table keeps only in-frame clones and is missing some. The top ten clones hold less than 9% of a sample with approximately 160,000 clones, over 70% of them seen once. The TCR originated in a male donor in good health and CMV-seropositive. The specimen sequenced was PBMCs. The chain recombines TRBV6-1 with TRBJ2-7; 8 bases are shared with TRBD1. DNA for the CDR3: TGTGCCAGCAGTGAAGCAATAGGACAGGGTTCCGGGAGGCAGTACTTC. Translating gives CASSEAIGQGSGRQYF.